This paragraph covers one T cell receptor beta chain sequence. This record belongs to a study of blood T cell repertoires in COVID-19. Study details: Spain, Italy and the United States supplied samples that represented acute and convalescent COVID-19. The analysed material was cDNA or gDNA that came from T cells, B-cell-depleted T cells, or PBMCs.

The CDR3 contains 20 residues. Germline values: CDR1 LNHDA, CDR2 SQIVND (reference sequence). V lost 0 bases and J lost 0; bases outside the gene matches: 7. Sequencing used immunoSEQ multiplex PCR; TCRdb keeps in-frame clones, though not all of them. The sample holds roughly 180,000 clones, about four fifths seen once. Specimen: peripheral blood. This TCR was recovered from a woman of 80 years or more with active or convalescent COVID-19. The V call is TRBV19, the J call TRBJ2-2, with TRBD2 identical over 13 bases. The CDR3 region is CASSIDSGTSGKTNTGELFF. DNA for the CDR3: TGTGCCAGTAGTATAGATTCCGGGACTAGCGGGAAAACGAACACCGGGGAGCTGTTTTTT.